These 29 T cell receptor beta chains were all obtained from the same sample, sequenced in a study of cytomegalovirus exposure and HLA in healthy donors. Researchers ran the PCR with 60 Vbeta and 13 Jbeta primers. This table comes from immunoSEQ multiplex PCR, and its TCRdb copy is limited to in-frame clones, with some not included. Of 95,000 to 100,000 clones detected, roughly 70% appear once; the ten largest clones hold over 9.5%. Sequenced sample: PBMCs. The source is a man between 50 and 59 years old in good health and CMV-seronegative.

This clone was observed a few times. V gene TRBV7-9 combines with J gene TRBJ2-3; the D gene is possibly TRBD2 (6 bases). Germline assignment: CDR1 SEHNR and CDR2 FQNEAQ (reference sequence). V lost 5 bases and J 7 bases, leaving 16 bases between the germline ends. The CDR3 has 14 amino acids. This chain's CDR3 is CASSRARESNTQYF. DNA for the CDR3: TGTGCCAGCAGCCGCGCTCGGGAGTCAAATACGCAGTATTTT.

This clone was counted a few times. This chain links TRBV29-1 with TRBJ2-7; possible D gene TRBD1, 5 bases. V shed 5 bases and J shed 2 bases, with 10 bases lying between them. Germline lookup yields CDR1 SQVTM and CDR2 ANQGSEA. This CDR3 is built from 12 residues. The CDR3 reads CSVRLRAYEQYF. Here the CDR3 DNA reads TGCAGCGTTCGCCTCAGGGCCTACGAGCAGTACTTC.

The rearrangement joins TRBV28 to TRBJ1-6; possibly TRBD1 for D (5 bases). Germline V gene data show CDR1 as MDHEN and CDR2 as SYDVKM. CDR3 size: 16 residues. The ends were cut back, 10 bases at V and 7 bases at J, with 23 bases in the middle. CDR3 region: CATKLPGGDTNSPLHF. CDR3 sequence (DNA): TGTGCCACGAAACTCCCGGGGGGTGATACCAATTCACCCCTCCACTTT. The full variable domain, in which reference TRBV28 and TRBJ1-6 provide the parts outside the CDR3, is DVKVTQSSRYLVKRTGEKVFLECVQDMDHENMFWYRQDPGLGLRLIYFSYDVKMKEKGDIPEGYSVSREKKERFSLILESASTNQTSMYLCATKLPGGDTNSPLHFGNGTRLTVT.

V usage is TRBV7-8 and J usage is TRBJ2-7; the match to TRBD2 covers 7 bases. The junction had 11 bases not matched to a gene; V was cut back by 6 bases and J by 6 bases. The CDR3 runs to 14 residues. The germline gives CDR1 SGHVS, CDR2 FQNEAQ. CDR3 bases: TGTGCCAGCAGGGACTCGGGGGGTCCCCTCGAGCAGTACTTC. It specifies CASRDSGGPLEQYF. Supplemented by reference TRBV7-8 and TRBJ2-7, the full variable domain reads GAGVSQSPRYKVAKRGQDVALRCDPISGHVSLFWYQQALGQGPEFLTYFQNEAQLDKSGLPSDRFFAERPEGSVSTLKIQRTQQEDSAVYLCASRDSGGPLEQYFGPGTRLTVT.

The J gene is TRBJ2-2, the V gene TRBV7-8, with 9 bases lining up with TRBD2. Trimming took 3 bases from V and 6 from J; bases not matched to a gene: 11. This CDR3 contains 17 residues. Germline V gene data show CDR1 as SGHVS and CDR2 as FQNEAQ. The CDR3, as DNA: TGTGCCAGCAGCTTCGAGCAGCGGGGGGCGGTTTCCGGGGAGCTGTTTTTT. Amino acid sequence: CASSFEQRGAVSGELFF. Full variable domain (missing parts from reference TRBV7-8 and TRBJ2-2): GAGVSQSPRYKVAKRGQDVALRCDPISGHVSLFWYQQALGQGPEFLTYFQNEAQLDKSGLPSDRFFAERPEGSVSTLKIQRTQQEDSAVYLCASSFEQRGAVSGELFFGEGSRLTVL.

In its sample, this clone was seen once. CDR3 protein: CASSILTARLRTDTQYF. DNA for the CDR3: TGTGCCAGTAGTATATTAACCGCCCGTTTGCGAACAGATACGCAGTATTTT. This chain links TRBV19 with TRBJ2-3, with D unclear. Germline CDR1 and CDR2: LNHDA and SQIVND (reference sequence). Trimming stripped 2 bases from V and 3 bases from J, with 18 bases between. CDR3 size: 17 residues.

This clone was seen just once. The chain has TRBV20-1 and TRBJ2-7; the match to TRBD1 covers 9 bases. The V and J ends lost 5 bases and 11 bases, in that order; junction bases with no gene match: 7. Per germline, CDR1 DFQATT and CDR2 SNEGSKA (reference sequence). The CDR3 has 11 amino acids. DNA of the CDR3: TGCAGTGCTTCTAAACAGGGGGCGAAGTACTTC. It is translated as CSASKQGAKYF.

The V call is TRBV28, the J call TRBJ2-7; D perhaps matches TRBD1 (5 bases). Trimming took 6 bases from V and 2 from J, leaving 11 bases between them. Looked up from germline, CDR1 is MDHEN and CDR2 is SYDVKM. This CDR3 contains 13 residues. The CDR3 region has the DNA TGTGCCAGCAGCCGAGACAGCCCCTACGAGCAGTACTTC. As protein: CASSRDSPYEQYF.

This clone was detected a few times. The chain couples TRBV13 to TRBJ2-2; no clear D. CDR1 is PRHDT and CDR2 is FYEKMQ in the germline V gene (reference sequence). The CDR3 has 12 amino acids. Deletions cut 1 base from V and 9 bases from J, with 6 bases between. CDR3: CASSLVARELFF. The CDR3 nucleotides read TGTGCCAGCAGCTTAGTGGCTCGGGAGCTGTTTTTT. Together with reference TRBV13 and TRBJ2-2, the CDR3 gives the full variable domain: AAGVIQSPRHLIKEKRETATLKCYPIPRHDTVYWYQQGPGQDPQFLISFYEKMQSDKGSIPDRFSAQQFSDYHSELNMSSLELGDSALYFCASSLVARELFFGEGSRLTVL.

The chain joins TRBV7-9 to TRBJ2-1; TRBD2 matches at 11 bases. In germline, CDR1 is SEHNR, CDR2 FQNEAQ (reference sequence). J lost 4 bases, V lost 7 bases, and 18 bases had no gene match. The CDR3 is made up of 19 amino acids. The CDR3 protein is CASKLFDYTGLAAYNEQFF. CDR3 DNA: TGTGCCAGCAAGTTGTTCGACTATACGGGACTAGCGGCGTACAATGAGCAGTTCTTC.

In nucleotides, the CDR3 is TGTGCTAGTGGTTTGCACGCCGGGAGGAACATTCAGTACTTC. It encodes CASGLHAGRNIQYF. The chain uses TRBV12-5 and TRBJ2-4; 7 bases agree with TRBD2. V lost 2 bases to trimming and J lost 7 bases; unmatched junction nucleotides: 5. The germline V gene encodes CDR1 LGHNT and CDR2 FRNRAP. The CDR3 totals 14 residues.

The rearrangement joins TRBV5-1 to TRBJ1-6; D possibly corresponds to TRBD1 (6 bases). Germline CDR1 is SGHRS and CDR2 is YFSETQ. V lost 4 bases, J lost 8 bases, and 22 bases lay in between. This CDR3 spans 17 amino acids. As DNA, the CDR3 is TGCGCCAGCAGCCTTAGGGGGGGGGCAGTGGAAGATTCACCCCTCCACTTT. It codes for CASSLRGGAVEDSPLHF.

This clone has only a few counts. The rearrangement joins TRBV18 to TRBJ2-3, with 7 bases that match TRBD1. Germline V gene lookup returns CDR1 KGHSH and CDR2 LQKENI. The V gene end was trimmed by 1 base and the J gene end by 1 base; junction bases not matched to a gene: 2. CDR3 size: 15 residues. Here the CDR3 reads CASSPRQGGTDTQYF. The CDR3 DNA sequence: TGTGCCAGCTCACCACGCCAGGGGGGCACAGATACGCAGTATTTT. The full variable domain, completed using reference TRBV18 and TRBJ2-3, is NAGVMQNPRHLVRRRGQEARLRCSPMKGHSHVYWYRQLPEEGLKFMVYLQKENIIDESGMPKERFSAEFPKEGPSILRIQQVVRGDSAAYFCASSPRQGGTDTQYFGPGTRLTVL.

This chain connects TRBV4-1 to TRBJ1-5; D is uncertain. From germline, CDR1 is MGHRA and CDR2 YSYEKL. V was pared by 1 base and J by 2 bases, with 18 bases between. The CDR3 consists of 18 residues. The CDR3 coding sequence is TGCGCCAGCAGCCAAGGACTTTTCTTAAGCGGCGGCAATCAGCCCCAGCATTTT. Translation gives CASSQGLFLSGGNQPQHF.

This clone was counted a single time. The chain has TRBV18 and TRBJ2-5; perhaps TRBD1 as D (6 bases). CDR3 size: 14 residues. The ends were cut back, 1 base at V and 5 bases at J, with 11 bases in the middle. Germline loops: CDR1 KGHSH, CDR2 LQKENI. In DNA, the CDR3 is TGTGCCAGCTCACCACAACAGGGTGAGGAGACCCAGTACTTC. It yields the protein CASSPQQGEETQYF.

The gene calls are TRBV6-1 and TRBJ1-4; D gene uncertain. V lost 4 bases and J 5 bases, leaving 14 bases between the germline ends. Per the germline V gene, CDR1 is MNHNS and CDR2 is SASEGT. CDR3 length: 15 residues. CDR3 protein: CASSVFRVANEKLFF. CDR3 DNA sequence: TGTGCCAGCAGTGTTTTCCGGGTCGCAAATGAAAAACTGTTTTTT.

V is TRBV6-1 and J is TRBJ2-7, with D tentatively TRBD1 (6 bases). Germline CDR1 MNHNS, CDR2 SASEGT. The CDR3 is 15 amino acids. Trimming removed 5 bases at V and 2 bases at J, with 16 bases between. As DNA, the CDR3 is TGTGCCAGCAGTATTCACAGGGCTACGACCTACGAGCAGTACTTC. Translated, it gives CASSIHRATTYEQYF.

This clone was picked up a small number of times. This chain connects TRBV2 to TRBJ1-2; TRBD1 might be the D (5 bases). Germline lookup yields CDR1 SNHLY and CDR2 FYNNEI. The length of the CDR3 is 15 residues. V shed 3 bases and J shed 2 bases, with 13 bases lying between them. CDR3 nucleotide sequence: TGTGCCAGCAGTGAGGAGTTTGGGGCAAACTATGGCTACACCTTC. It codes for CASSEEFGANYGYTF.

The chain links TRBV7-9 to TRBJ1-4; TRBD1 agrees at 9 bases. V was clipped by 5 bases and J by 6 bases; unmatched bases: 10. The germline CDR1 and CDR2 sequences are SEHNR and FQNEAQ (reference sequence). The CDR3 is made up of 16 amino acids. The CDR3 here is CASSSELTGGYEKLFF. In DNA form, the CDR3 reads TGTGCCAGCAGCAGCGAACTCACAGGGGGCTATGAAAAACTGTTTTTT.

Details on this clone: One end of the junction varies from germline; a read error may be responsible. The chain links TRBV7-3 to TRBJ2-2, with TRBD2 identical over 7 bases. This CDR3 has 16 residues. CDR1 and CDR2 from the germline V gene are SGHTA and FQGTGA. Here the CDR3 reads CSSSFSAGRVSGELFF. In DNA form, the CDR3 reads TGTTCCAGCAGCTTCTCAGCGGGAAGGGTCTCCGGGGAGCTGTTTTTT.

The chain couples TRBV6-1 to TRBJ2-1, with TRBD2 identical over 11 bases. J gave up 3 bases and V 0 bases, and 1 base lay outside the gene matches. Germline values: CDR1 MNHNS, CDR2 SASEGT. CDR3 length: 16 amino acids. This CDR3 reads CASSEAGTSGYNEQFF. Written as DNA, the CDR3 is TGTGCCAGCAGTGAAGCGGGGACTAGCGGCTACAATGAGCAGTTCTTC.

This chain connects TRBV5-6 to TRBJ1-2; 7 bases match TRBD1. Germline V gives CDR1 SGHDT, CDR2 YYEEEE. The CDR3 is made up of 13 amino acids. V gave up 4 bases and J gave up 2 bases; unmatched junction bases: 2. CDR3 loop: CASSPGQNYGYTF. CDR3 bases: TGTGCCAGCAGCCCGGGACAGAACTATGGCTACACCTTC. Drawing the rest from reference TRBV5-6 and TRBJ1-2, the complete variable domain is DAGVTQSPTHLIKTRGQQVTLRCSPKSGHDTVSWYQQALGQGPQFIFQYYEEEERQRGNFPDRFSGHQFPNYSSELNVNALLLGDSALYLCASSPGQNYGYTFGSGTRLTVV.

The chain has TRBV4-2 and TRBJ2-7; 9 nucleotides match TRBD2. Germline values: CDR1 LGHNA, CDR2 YNFKEQ. Trimming took 3 bases from V and 2 from J; bases not matched to a gene: 2. This CDR3 is 14 amino acids long. The CDR3 region has the DNA TGTGCCAGCAGCCACGGCGGGGGGGCCTACGAGCAGTACTTC. This gives the protein CASSHGGGAYEQYF.

The rearrangement uses TRBV7-8 and TRBJ1-5; tentatively, D is TRBD1 (6 bases). Trimming cost V 4 bases and J 7 bases, with 14 bases left between them. Per germline, CDR1 SGHVS and CDR2 FQNEAQ. CDR3 length: 14 amino acids. The CDR3 nucleotides read TGTGCCAGCAGCTATGGCCAGGGGTGGCAGCCCCAGCATTTT. Translated: CASSYGQGWQPQHF. Full variable domain (outside the CDR3, taken from reference TRBV7-8 and TRBJ1-5): GAGVSQSPRYKVAKRGQDVALRCDPISGHVSLFWYQQALGQGPEFLTYFQNEAQLDKSGLPSDRFFAERPEGSVSTLKIQRTQQEDSAVYLCASSYGQGWQPQHFGDGTRLSIL.

The chain employs TRBV30 and TRBJ2-2; D not resolved. Per germline, CDR1 GTSNPN and CDR2 SVGIG (reference sequence). The CDR3 consists of 14 residues. The ends were cut back, 0 bases at V and 7 bases at J, with 12 bases in the middle. The CDR3 loop reads CAWSVLVSDGELFF. The CDR3 nucleotides are TGTGCCTGGAGTGTACTCGTAAGCGACGGGGAGCTGTTTTTT.

The chain couples TRBV4-1 to TRBJ2-4; the D gene is possibly TRBD2 (7 bases). The CDR3 loop spans 15 amino acids. The V gene lost 0 bases and the J gene lost 9 bases, with 15 bases spanning the gap. The germline gives CDR1 MGHRA, CDR2 YSYEKL. The CDR3 is CASSQEGGAMGIQYF. In DNA form, the CDR3 reads TGCGCCAGCAGCCAAGAAGGGGGGGCGATGGGCATTCAGTACTTC.

The chain employs TRBV19 and TRBJ1-1; D might be TRBD1 (6 bases). This CDR3 has 14 residues. The germline V gene has CDR1 LNHDA and CDR2 SQIVND (reference sequence). V lost 4 bases and J 6 bases, leaving 15 bases between the germline ends. The CDR3 DNA is TGTGCCAGTAGTACGGGAGGGGGGGAATCTGAAGCTTTCTTT. Translation gives CASSTGGGESEAFF.

This chain joins TRBV19 and TRBJ2-1; possibly TRBD1 for D (7 bases). CDR3 length equals 16 residues. CDR1 and CDR2 (germline): LNHDA, SQIVND (reference sequence). Trimming removed 1 base at V and 8 bases at J, with 18 bases between. The chain's CDR3 is CASSIGGARGNYEQFF. CDR3 in DNA: TGTGCCAGTAGTATAGGGGGGGCCAGGGGGAATTATGAGCAGTTCTTC. Full variable domain (outside the CDR3, taken from reference TRBV19 and TRBJ2-1): DGGITQSPKYLFRKEGQNVTLSCEQNLNHDAMYWYRQDPGQGLRLIYYSQIVNDFQKGDIAEGYSVSREKKESFPLTVTSAQKNPTAFYLCASSIGGARGNYEQFFGPGTRLTVL.

V is TRBV5-1 and J is TRBJ2-3; 8 bases fit TRBD1. V lost 4 bases and J lost 2; bases outside the gene matches: 6. Germline V gives CDR1 SGHRS, CDR2 YFSETQ. This CDR3 is 15 amino acids long. CDR3 in amino acids: CASSLDRALTDTQYF. The CDR3 DNA reads as TGCGCCAGCAGCCTGGACAGGGCCCTCACAGATACGCAGTATTTT.